The T cell receptor beta chain under discussion was sequenced for a study of blood T cell repertoires in COVID-19. Measured with immunoSEQ multiplex PCR; TCRdb has only the in-frame clones, and not every one. The sample carries about 180,000 clones, 70% to 90% recorded once. Germline CDR1 and CDR2: LNHDA and SQIVND (reference sequence). The V and J ends lost 9 bases and 4 bases, in that order; junction bases with no gene match: 3. The CDR3 is made up of 12 amino acids. Material for sequencing was peripheral blood. The sequence was obtained from a woman in her thirties with active or convalescent COVID-19. J is TRBJ2-1 and V is TRBV19, with 7 bases identical to TRBD1. In nucleotides, the CDR3 is TGTGCCAGCACGACAGGGTACAATGAGCAGTTCTTC. Amino acid sequence: CASTTGYNEQFF. The full variable domain, with the rest looked up from reference TRBV19 and TRBJ2-1, is DGGITQSPKYLFRKEGQNVTLSCEQNLNHDAMYWYRQDPGQGLRLIYYSQIVNDFQKGDIAEGYSVSREKKESFPLTVTSAQKNPTAFYLCASTTGYNEQFFGPGTRLTVL.